Presented here are 7 T cell receptor beta chains from one specimen sequenced in a study of blood T cell repertoires in COVID-19. Repertoires were generated with immunoSEQ multiplex PCR, while TCRdb's copy carries only in-frame clones and drops some. Seen here are hundreds of thousands of clones, 80% to 90% observed once, and the top ten hold about 1%. Input material: PBMCs or T cells enriched from blood (not recorded which). Receptors originate from a man younger than 30 who had recovered from COVID-19.

The chain uses TRBV7-7 and TRBJ2-5, with a tentative D call TRBD2 (5 bases). Germline values: CDR1 SSHAT, CDR2 FNYEAQ (reference sequence). The CDR3 is 15 amino acids. Trimming removed 5 bases from V and 2 bases from J, with 15 bases in between. CDR3 sequence (DNA): TGTGCCAGCAGCCCAACGGGATCGGGTCAAGAGACCCAGTACTTC. It yields the protein CASSPTGSGQETQYF.

This clone appeared a single time. CDR3 DNA sequence: TGTGCCAGTAGTATAGATCTTGGGGGGATGAACACTGAAGCTTTCTTT. Translated, it gives CASSIDLGGMNTEAFF. The genes are TRBV19 and TRBJ1-1; maybe TRBD1 (5 bases). This CDR3 has 16 amino acids. V shed 0 bases and J shed 0 bases, with 11 bases lying between them. CDR1 and CDR2 (germline): LNHDA, SQIVND (reference sequence).

The chain carries TRBV19 and TRBJ1-2, with 8 bases fitting TRBD1. The CDR3 consists of 14 residues. Germline V gene lookup returns CDR1 LNHDA and CDR2 SQIVND (reference sequence). The V and J ends lost 1 base and 4 bases, in that order; junction bases with no gene match: 2. Here the CDR3 reads CASSIGDRLYGYTF. CDR3 coding DNA: TGTGCCAGTAGTATAGGGGACAGGCTCTATGGCTACACCTTC.

This clone was seen a few times. The rearrangement links TRBV18 to TRBJ2-1; D is uncertain. This CDR3 is built from 14 residues. Germline-derived CDR1 and CDR2 are KGHSH and LQKENI. V lost 2 bases and J 6 bases, leaving 11 bases between the germline ends. The CDR3 loop reads CASSPNALANEQFF. The CDR3 DNA follows: TGTGCCAGCTCACCAAACGCCTTGGCCAATGAGCAGTTCTTC. The whole variable domain, filled in from reference TRBV18 and TRBJ2-1, reads NAGVMQNPRHLVRRRGQEARLRCSPMKGHSHVYWYRQLPEEGLKFMVYLQKENIIDESGMPKERFSAEFPKEGPSILRIQQVVRGDSAAYFCASSPNALANEQFFGPGTRLTVL.

CDR3 sequence: CASSPDRANEKLFF. The CDR3 DNA reads as TGTGCCAGCAGCCCCGACAGGGCAAATGAAAAACTGTTTTTT. The V and J genes are TRBV9 and TRBJ1-4; the match to TRBD1 covers 7 bases. This CDR3 is 14 amino acids long. Germline loops: CDR1 SGDLS, CDR2 YYNGEE. With 4 bases clipped from V and 5 bases from J, the junction kept 5 bases outside the gene matches.

The chain links TRBV7-2 to TRBJ2-1; 14 positions agree with TRBD2. V was pared by 6 bases and J by 6 bases, with 7 bases of the junction left unmatched. Germline V gene data show CDR1 as SGHTA and CDR2 as FQGNSA. The CDR3 has 16 residues. In DNA form, the CDR3 reads TGTGCCAGCAGTCGGGTAGGGACTAGCGGGAGCAATGAGCAGTTCTTC. It encodes CASSRVGTSGSNEQFF.

The chain has TRBV5-1 and TRBJ2-2; tentatively, D is TRBD2 (5 bases). The germline V and J ends were trimmed by 2 bases and 2 bases, with 10 bases remaining between them. The CDR3 has 15 residues. Looked up from germline, CDR1 is SGHRS and CDR2 is YFSETQ. DNA for the CDR3: TGCGCCAGCAGCTTATCACTAGGAAACACCGGGGAGCTGTTTTTT. Protein sequence: CASSLSLGNTGELFF.